This TCR beta chain is from a study of early stage breast cancer tumors. About the study: Eight ER+/PR+/HER2- tumors were invasive ductal; a few were invasive lobular. Average read coverage per sample was approximately 9.1-fold. Broader study findings: Enriched TCRB sequences shared across patients were mostly commonly generated sequences.

V gave up 7 bases and J gave up 4 bases, with 19 bases separating them. The CDR3 loop spans 15 amino acids. Germline V CDR1 and CDR2: MNHNS, SASEGT. Produced via immunoSEQ multiplex PCR; TCRdb's table is partial and in-frame only. Of more than 8,500 clones in the sample, about 78% are singletons; the top ten hold 8.8%. This clone has just one count. Its antigen is as yet unknown. The source is a person in their forties with breast cancer. Material for sequencing was normal breast tissue next to the tumor. The rearrangement links TRBV6-1 to TRBJ1-2, with no clear D. The CDR3 DNA sequence: TGTGCCAGCACCCGAGACTTTAACTCCTTCTATGGCTACACCTTC. Its translation is CASTRDFNSFYGYTF.